The rows below give T cell receptor beta chains drawn from one sample of a study of blood T cell repertoires in COVID-19. The data were produced by immunoSEQ multiplex PCR, yet TCRdb's version contains in-frame clones alone and is incomplete. The data show 150,000 or so clones, more than 75% seen once. Material: peripheral blood. The receptors come from a man older than 75 with acute or convalescent COVID-19. CDR3s include the opening cysteine and the closing phenylalanine or tryptophan. A D gene is named only where the DNA matches it firmly. Only part of the rows carry a size: once, few, many, or a class if the clone is expanded.

v_gene	j_gene	len	abundance	d_gene	CDR3aa	CDR3nt
TRBV11-2	TRBJ1-1	19	few	TRBD1	CASSPEWTGGKRMNTEAFF	TGTGCCAGCAGCCCCGAATGGACAGGGGGCAAACGAATGAACACTGAAGCTTTCTTT
TRBV29-1	TRBJ2-1	19	NA	TRBD2	CSVPPGGEDSSGSGNEQFF	TGCAGCGTCCCACCGGGGGGGGAAGATTCTAGCGGGAGTGGGAATGAGCAGTTCTTC
TRBV11-2	TRBJ2-1	15	once	TRBD2	CASSPGTSGYNEQFF	TGTGCCAGCAGCCCTGGGACTAGCGGCTACAATGAGCAGTTCTTC
TRBV18	TRBJ2-1	14	NA	NA	CASSPGATYNEQFF	TGTGCCAGCTCACCGGGAGCGACCTACAATGAGCAGTTCTTC
TRBV12-3/TRBV12-4	TRBJ1-4	12	NA	NA	CASRGGPEKLFF	TGTGCCAGCCGCGGGGGACCGGAAAAACTGTTTTTT
TRBV7-9	TRBJ1-4	14	NA	TRBD1	CASSRQGAGEKLFF	TGTGCCAGCAGCAGACAGGGGGCGGGTGAAAAACTGTTTTTT
TRBV28	TRBJ1-2	16	once	NA	CASSLPLGQGNYGYTF	TGTGCCAGCAGTCTCCCCCTAGGGCAGGGGAACTATGGCTACACCTTC
TRBV25-1	TRBJ1-2	12	NA	NA	CASSPGDYGYTF	TGTGCCAGCAGTCCAGGGGACTATGGCTACACCTTC
TRBV5-4	TRBJ2-7	15	NA	TRBD2	CASSLAGWSSYEQYF	TGTGCCAGCAGCCTAGCGGGTTGGAGCTCCTACGAGCAGTACTTC
TRBV6-5	TRBJ1-1	15	NA	NA	CASSYSRDMNTEAFF	TGTGCCAGCAGTTACAGTCGAGATATGAACACTGAAGCTTTCTTT
TRBV29-1	TRBJ1-4	11	few	NA	CSVLRGEKLFF	TGCAGCGTTCTGAGAGGGGAAAAACTGTTTTTT
TRBV7-8	TRBJ2-7	15	NA	TRBD1	CASSLADRGAYEQYF	TGTGCCAGCAGCTTAGCCGACAGGGGCGCCTACGAGCAGTACTTC
TRBV10-3	TRBJ1-5	16	NA	NA	CAISARGGGGHQPQHF	TGTGCCATCAGTGCGCGGGGCGGGGGCGGGCATCAGCCCCAGCATTTT
TRBV5-1	TRBJ1-5	15	NA	NA	CASSLTSGVAQPQHF	TGCGCCAGCAGCTTGACTTCCGGTGTCGCTCAGCCCCAGCATTTT
TRBV7-2	TRBJ1-6	14	NA	TRBD1	CASRSGQFNSPLHF	TGTGCCAGCAGGTCGGGACAGTTTAATTCACCCCTCCACTTT